This TCR beta chain was found in a study of blood T cells in healthy people across ages. V trimming: 9 bases; J trimming: 3 bases; junction bases outside the gene matches: 9. In germline, CDR1 is MNHEY, CDR2 SVGAGI. The CDR3 covers 15 residues. Donation came from healthy Caucasian individuals in Russia who were aged 6 to 90. Every donor contributed about 10 milliliters of peripheral blood by blood draw. The authors ran a second PCR of about 6 to 11 cycles using a sample-barcoded 5' primer and a J-beta primer mix. TCRdb itself ran the 5' RACE reads through MiXCR, one entry per CDR3 protein. The table has 700,000 or so distinct CDR3 sequences, approximately 22% seen once; the top ten hold about 20%.

What was sequenced was blood. This sequence originates from a man aged 65 to 79 in good health. V and J are TRBV6-5 and TRBJ2-5; 11 nucleotides align to TRBD2. The CDR3 loop reads CARTGSGRAEETQYF. The DNA of the CDR3 is TGTGCCAGGACGGGTAGCGGGAGGGCCGAAGAGACCCAGTACTTC.